A selection of T cell receptor beta chains follows, all from one sample in a study of T cells after somatic rescue of genetic block. TCRdb's copy holds only in-frame clones and misses some; the assay was immunoSEQ multiplex PCR. The data contain roughly 110,000 clones, 90% to 95% of them singletons. The sequenced sample consisted of peripheral blood mononuclear cells (PBMCs). The receptors here all came from a woman aged 18-30 years. CDR3s include the opening cysteine and the closing phenylalanine or tryptophan. Each record gives: CDR3 DNA, CDR3 protein, clone size, CDR3 length, D gene, V gene, J gene. A D gene is named only where the DNA matches it firmly. Not every row has a clone size; where given, it reads once, few, many or a size class.

DNA: TGTGCCAGCAGAAAACCCGGACTAGCGGGAGAGACCCAGTACTTC
CDR3: CASRKPGLAGETQYF
size: -
length: 15
D: TRBD2
V: TRBV2
J: TRBJ2-5

DNA: TGTGCTAGTGGTTTAGGATCAACAGGGGGCCCCTACTTAACTAGCACAGATACGCAGTATTTT
CDR3: CASGLGSTGGPYLTSTDTQYF
size: once
length: 21
D: TRBD1
V: TRBV12-5
J: TRBJ2-3

DNA: TGCGCCAGCAGCCAAGTTATTAGCGAAGTGGAGACCCAGTACTTC
CDR3: CASSQVISEVETQYF
size: -
length: 15
D: -
V: TRBV4-3
J: TRBJ2-5

DNA: TGTGCCAGCAGCTTAGAAGAGGGGGCGACAACTAATGAAAAACTGTTTTTT
CDR3: CASSLEEGATTNEKLFF
size: -
length: 17
D: TRBD1
V: TRBV13
J: TRBJ1-4

DNA: TGCGCCAGCAGGTGGGGGCGGGGAATTACCACAGATACGCAGTATTTT
CDR3: CASRWGRGITTDTQYF
size: -
length: 16
D: -
V: TRBV5-1
J: TRBJ2-3

DNA: TGTGCCAGCAGCCCGCCAGGGGGCCGTTATGAAAAACTGTTTTTT
CDR3: CASSPPGGRYEKLFF
size: -
length: 15
D: TRBD1
V: TRBV5-5
J: TRBJ1-4

DNA: TGTGCCAGCAGCTTAGCCTCGTCTAGCGGGGTCTATGAGCAGTTCTTC
CDR3: CASSLASSSGVYEQFF
size: -
length: 16
D: TRBD2
V: TRBV7-2
J: TRBJ2-1

DNA: TGCGCCAGCAGCTTGGTAGGGGACTCCAATGTCGGGGAGCTGTTTTTT
CDR3: CASSLVGDSNVGELFF
size: -
length: 16
D: -
V: TRBV5-1
J: TRBJ2-2

DNA: TGTGCCTGGGGGGAAGACTACTATGGCTACACCTTC
CDR3: CAWGEDYYGYTF
size: once
length: 12
D: -
V: TRBV30
J: TRBJ1-2

DNA: TGTGCCAGCAGCGCCGCGGCGACAGGGGACTACGAGCAGTACTTC
CDR3: CASSAAATGDYEQYF
size: -
length: 15
D: TRBD1
V: TRBV9
J: TRBJ2-7

DNA: TGTGCCAGTAGTAACAGGGGAGCTGAAGCTTTCTTT
CDR3: CASSNRGAEAFF
size: few
length: 12
D: TRBD1
V: TRBV19
J: TRBJ1-1

DNA: TGTGCCACCAGCACCTCCGGGACAGGTACCTACGAGCAGTACTTC
CDR3: CATSTSGTGTYEQYF
size: -
length: 15
D: TRBD1
V: TRBV15
J: TRBJ2-7

DNA: TGTGCCAGCAGCTTAGTGTCTAGCGGGGGGGGAGAGCAGTTCTTC
CDR3: CASSLVSSGGGEQFF
size: -
length: 15
D: TRBD2
V: TRBV7-6
J: TRBJ2-1

DNA: TGCGCCAGCACCTTCGCACTAGCGGGGGGCGGCGGGGAGCTGTTTTTT
CDR3: CASTFALAGGGGELFF
size: once
length: 16
D: TRBD2
V: TRBV5-1
J: TRBJ2-2

DNA: TGTGCCAGCAGCTTAGATCGGACAGGGGGCTATGGCTACACCTTC
CDR3: CASSLDRTGGYGYTF
size: -
length: 15
D: TRBD1
V: TRBV7-2
J: TRBJ1-2

DNA: TGCGCCAGCAGTTGGGGCGAGCAGTACTTC
CDR3: CASSWGEQYF
size: -
length: 10
D: -
V: TRBV5-1
J: TRBJ2-7

DNA: TGTGCCAGTAGTATATTACAGGGGCCTTCGGGAAACACCATATATTTT
CDR3: CASSILQGPSGNTIYF
size: -
length: 16
D: TRBD1
V: TRBV19
J: TRBJ1-3

DNA: TGTGCCAGCAGGACCCGGGATGAAGCTTTCTTT
CDR3: CASRTRDEAFF
size: -
length: 11
D: -
V: TRBV27
J: TRBJ1-1

DNA: TGTGCCAGCAGCTTGCCGGGACAGATAGCTCAAGAGACCCAGTACTTC
CDR3: CASSLPGQIAQETQYF
size: -
length: 16
D: TRBD1
V: TRBV5-4
J: TRBJ2-5

DNA: TGTGCCTGGAGTGTATTAAGGGGCACGGATACGCAGTATTTT
CDR3: CAWSVLRGTDTQYF
size: -
length: 14
D: -
V: TRBV30
J: TRBJ2-3

DNA: TGTGCCAGCAGCCGCAGGGAGCCCACTGAAGCTTTCTTT
CDR3: CASSRREPTEAFF
size: few
length: 13
D: -
V: TRBV11-1
J: TRBJ1-1

DNA: TGTGCCAGCAGACCGATAGCGGGGACCGATACGCAGTATTTT
CDR3: CASRPIAGTDTQYF
size: -
length: 14
D: TRBD2
V: TRBV5-6
J: TRBJ2-3

DNA: TGTGCCAGCAGTGTCGGGGGGCGCTGGTTTACGACAAGCACAGATACGCAGTATTTT
CDR3: CASSVGGRWFTTSTDTQYF
size: -
length: 19
D: -
V: TRBV6-1
J: TRBJ2-3

DNA: TGCGCCAGCAGCCAAGCGTCTCTCCAAGAGACCCAGTACTTC
CDR3: CASSQASLQETQYF
size: -
length: 14
D: -
V: TRBV4-1
J: TRBJ2-5

DNA: TGTGCCAGCAGCGCTTGGACTAGCGGGGGGAGAGATACGCAGTATTTT
CDR3: CASSAWTSGGRDTQYF
size: -
length: 16
D: TRBD2
V: TRBV7-2
J: TRBJ2-3

DNA: TGCAGTGGACAGAGCTACAATGAGCAGTTCTTC
CDR3: CSGQSYNEQFF
size: -
length: 11
D: -
V: TRBV29-1
J: TRBJ2-1

DNA: TGCGCCAGCAGCCAGGGACTAACCATTGGGTTCGAGCAGTTCTTC
CDR3: CASSQGLTIGFEQFF
size: -
length: 15
D: TRBD2
V: TRBV4-3
J: TRBJ2-1

DNA: TGTGCCAGCAGTTTATCTGGACAGGGGGCGAAAGGCTACACCTTC
CDR3: CASSLSGQGAKGYTF
size: -
length: 15
D: TRBD1
V: TRBV28
J: TRBJ1-2

DNA: TGTGCCAGCAGCTTAGGGACTAGCGGGAACAATGAGCAGTTCTTC
CDR3: CASSLGTSGNNEQFF
size: once
length: 15
D: TRBD2
V: TRBV7-7
J: TRBJ2-1

DNA: TGTGCCAGTAGTATAGATAGTGGGGCCAACGTCCTGACTTTC
CDR3: CASSIDSGANVLTF
size: -
length: 14
D: -
V: TRBV19
J: TRBJ2-6

DNA: TGTGCCATCAGTGAAGGGGGCGGTCGGGAGACCCAGTACTTC
CDR3: CAISEGGGRETQYF
size: -
length: 14
D: TRBD1
V: TRBV10-3
J: TRBJ2-5

DNA: TGTGCCAGCAGTGGTTACACTGAAGCTTTCTTT
CDR3: CASSGYTEAFF
size: few
length: 11
D: -
V: TRBV25-1
J: TRBJ1-1

DNA: TGTGCCAGCAGCTTTTGGACCGGGGAGCTGTTTTTT
CDR3: CASSFWTGELFF
size: few
length: 12
D: -
V: TRBV7-2
J: TRBJ2-2

DNA: TGTGCCAGCAGTCGTCAGGGGGCTCCGATTGAAAAACTGTTTTTT
CDR3: CASSRQGAPIEKLFF
size: -
length: 15
D: TRBD1
V: TRBV6-5
J: TRBJ1-4

DNA: TGTGCCAGCAGCTCCCAAGAGACCCAGTACTTC
CDR3: CASSSQETQYF
size: -
length: 11
D: -
V: TRBV7-3
J: TRBJ2-5

DNA: TGTGCCAGCAGTCCCCTCGGGGAGCAGTACTTC
CDR3: CASSPLGEQYF
size: once
length: 11
D: -
V: TRBV28
J: TRBJ2-7

DNA: TGTGCCAGCAGCTGGACCGACACAGATACGCAGTATTTT
CDR3: CASSWTDTDTQYF
size: -
length: 13
D: -
V: TRBV7-8
J: TRBJ2-3

DNA: TGTGCCAGCAGTCCACTGAGCTCTGGAAACACCATATATTTT
CDR3: CASSPLSSGNTIYF
size: -
length: 14
D: -
V: TRBV6-6
J: TRBJ1-3

DNA: TGTGCCTGGAGTCGTAGCCGGGACAGTTTCGCTCAGCCCCAGCATTTT
CDR3: CAWSRSRDSFAQPQHF
size: -
length: 16
D: TRBD1
V: TRBV30
J: TRBJ1-5

DNA: TGCGCCAGCTCCGGACTAGCGGGGTCCTACGAGCAGTACTTC
CDR3: CASSGLAGSYEQYF
size: -
length: 14
D: TRBD2
V: TRBV5-1
J: TRBJ2-7

DNA: TGTGCCAGCAGCTTAACAGCGGCGGGCACAGATACGCAGTATTTT
CDR3: CASSLTAAGTDTQYF
size: -
length: 15
D: -
V: TRBV7-7
J: TRBJ2-3

DNA: TGTGCCAGCAGTTTAGGGACGGTGAACACTGAAGCTTTCTTT
CDR3: CASSLGTVNTEAFF
size: -
length: 14
D: -
V: TRBV2
J: TRBJ1-1

DNA: TGTGCCAGTAGACCGAGGATCGGGGCCGACAATCAGCCCCAGCATTTT
CDR3: CASRPRIGADNQPQHF
size: -
length: 16
D: -
V: TRBV19
J: TRBJ1-5